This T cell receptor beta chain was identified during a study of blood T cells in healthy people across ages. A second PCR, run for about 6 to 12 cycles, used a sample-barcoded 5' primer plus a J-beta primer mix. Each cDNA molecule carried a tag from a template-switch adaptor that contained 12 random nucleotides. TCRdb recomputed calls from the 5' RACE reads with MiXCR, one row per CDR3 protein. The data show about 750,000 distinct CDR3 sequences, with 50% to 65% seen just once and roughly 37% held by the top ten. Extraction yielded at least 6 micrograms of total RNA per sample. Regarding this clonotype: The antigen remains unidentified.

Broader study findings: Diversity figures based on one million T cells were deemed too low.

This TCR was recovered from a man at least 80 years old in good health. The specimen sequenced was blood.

Here the CDR3 DNA reads TGTGCCAGCAGCTCTACTAGCAGAGGCACAGATACGCAGTATTTT. Residues: CASSSTSRGTDTQYF. This rearrangement joins TRBV7-3 to TRBJ2-3; a weak D match, TRBD2 (6 bases). Germline V CDR1 and CDR2: SGHTA, FQGTGA. CDR3 length: 15 amino acids. V was cut by 4 bases and J by 1 base, with 12 bases left in between.